Below are 21 T cell receptor beta chains sequenced from a single sample in a study of blood T cell repertoires in COVID-19. The assay was immunoSEQ multiplex PCR, and TCRdb's table has in-frame clones only and misses some. Of about 170,000 clones in the sample, roughly 84% are singletons; the top ten hold roughly 1.2%. Material: peripheral blood. Receptors were obtained from a man in his sixties who had recovered from COVID-19.

Notes on this clone: This sample also contains other DNA sequences that code for the same CDR3. V gene TRBV19 combines with J gene TRBJ1-1; D is possibly TRBD1 (5 bases). Germline V gives CDR1 LNHDA, CDR2 SQIVND (reference sequence). Trimming took 3 bases from V and 6 from J, leaving 8 bases between them. CDR3 length: 12 amino acids. The CDR3 region is CASSIRGAEAFF. The CDR3 DNA sequence: TGTGCCAGTAGTATTAGGGGCGCTGAAGCTTTCTTT.

The chain is built from TRBV7-3 and TRBJ2-5, with TRBD2 identical over 8 bases. The J segment lost 5 bases and the V segment lost 5 bases, leaving 4 bases of the junction unmatched. Germline CDR1 SGHTA, CDR2 FQGTGA. The CDR3 contains 13 residues. CDR3 sequence reads: CASSRGGQETQYF. The CDR3 region has the DNA TGTGCCAGCAGCCGGGGGGGCCAGGAGACCCAGTACTTC.

In the case of this clone: The limits of the CDR3 on the DNA are not certain, so only TCRdb's listed CDR3 is given. This chain connects TRBV2 to TRBJ1-1. Germline V gene sequence: CDR1 SNHLY, CDR2 FYNNEI. 14 amino acids form the CDR3, both terminal residues included. This chain's CDR3 is CASREQVGGGSRDF.

The gene calls are TRBV6-5 and TRBJ1-2; 7 positions match TRBD1. The trim removed 8 bases at V and 8 bases at J, leaving 17 bases unmatched. The CDR3 is 15 amino acids. Germline values: CDR1 MNHEY, CDR2 SVGAGI. The CDR3 region has the DNA TGTGCCAGCGGACCGACAGACAGGGAAAGTCAGGGCTACACCTTC. This codes for CASGPTDRESQGYTF.

The CDR3 is CASSQDLVWAGGYTF. CDR3 sequence (DNA): TGTGCCAGCAGCCAAGACCTCGTATGGGCTGGAGGCTACACCTTC. V gene TRBV3-1 (or the pseudogene TRBV3-2) combines with J gene TRBJ1-2; D is ambiguous. This CDR3 spans 15 amino acids. Germline V gives CDR1 LGHDT, CDR2 YNNKEL (reference sequence). V was shortened by 0 bases and J by 8 bases, with 16 bases between the two germline ends.

V is TRBV3-1 (or the pseudogene TRBV3-2) and J is TRBJ1-1; the D is unclear. The V end was cut by 4 bases, the J end by 3 bases, with 15 bases between. Germline V gives CDR1 LGHDT, CDR2 YNNKEL (reference sequence). CDR3 size: 15 residues. The CDR3 spells CASSRTGSGDTEAFF. CDR3 in DNA: TGTGCCAGCAGCCGCACGGGCTCCGGGGACACTGAAGCTTTCTTT.

The CDR3 coding sequence is TGTGCCAGCAGTAAAAGCGGGGGCGCAGATACGCAGTATTTT. Protein sequence: CASSKSGGADTQYF. This chain uses TRBV7-2 with TRBJ2-3, with 8 bases fitting TRBD2. Germline CDR1 and CDR2: SGHTA and FQGNSA. This CDR3 is built from 14 residues. Losses at the gene ends were 6 bases for V and 4 bases for J; bases not matched to a gene: 6.

This chain uses TRBV6-5 with TRBJ2-7; maybe TRBD2 (5 bases). Trimming shortened V by 2 bases and J by 0 bases, and 11 bases separated the two germline ends. The germline V gene has CDR1 MNHEY and CDR2 SVGAGI. CDR3 size: 15 residues. The CDR3 bases are TGTGCCAGCAGTTACACGGGGATCTCCTCCTACGAGCAGTACTTC. Translation: CASSYTGISSYEQYF.

The rearrangement joins TRBV19 to TRBJ1-2, with D possibly being TRBD1 (6 bases). The length of the CDR3 is 11 residues. V was cut by 6 bases and J by 9 bases, with 11 bases left in between. From germline, CDR1 is LNHDA and CDR2 SQIVND (reference sequence). The chain's CDR3 is CASRNRESYTF. The CDR3, as DNA: TGTGCCAGTAGGAACAGGGAAAGCTACACCTTC. The complete variable domain, with remaining parts taken from reference TRBV19 and TRBJ1-2, reads DGGITQSPKYLFRKEGQNVTLSCEQNLNHDAMYWYRQDPGQGLRLIYYSQIVNDFQKGDIAEGYSVSREKKESFPLTVTSAQKNPTAFYLCASRNRESYTFGSGTRLTVV.

CDR3 region: CASSRGTGGDTGELFF. CDR3 DNA: TGTGCCAGTAGCAGGGGGACAGGGGGCGACACCGGGGAGCTGTTTTTT. The chain joins TRBV19 to TRBJ2-2; 12 nucleotides agree with TRBD1. Germline assignment: CDR1 LNHDA and CDR2 SQIVND (reference sequence). The trim removed 6 bases at V and 3 bases at J, leaving 5 bases unmatched. This CDR3 is 16 amino acids long. Complete variable domain (other parts from reference TRBV19 and TRBJ2-2): DGGITQSPKYLFRKEGQNVTLSCEQNLNHDAMYWYRQDPGQGLRLIYYSQIVNDFQKGDIAEGYSVSREKKESFPLTVTSAQKNPTAFYLCASSRGTGGDTGELFFGEGSRLTVL.

This clone was seen a few times. V gene TRBV4-1 combines with J gene TRBJ1-2; D unclear. Germline values: CDR1 MGHRA, CDR2 YSYEKL. The V gene lost 0 bases and the J gene lost 4 bases, with 15 bases spanning the gap. The CDR3 runs to 16 residues. The chain's CDR3 is CASSQDPAGTGYGYTF. CDR3 nucleotide sequence: TGCGCCAGCAGCCAAGATCCGGCAGGAACTGGCTATGGCTACACCTTC.

The chain uses TRBV2 and TRBJ1-2; 7 nucleotides align to TRBD1. The length of the CDR3 is 13 residues. Trimming took 2 bases from V and 6 from J; bases not matched to a gene: 3. CDR1 SNHLY and CDR2 FYNNEI come from the germline V gene. CDR3 amino acids: CASSEKGAHGYTF. Written as DNA, the CDR3 is TGTGCCAGCAGTGAAAAGGGGGCCCATGGCTACACCTTC.

The J gene is TRBJ2-3, the V gene TRBV19; the D gene is possibly TRBD1 (5 bases). This CDR3 is 14 amino acids long. Germline CDR1 is LNHDA and CDR2 is SQIVND (reference sequence). Trimming took 6 bases from V and 0 from J, leaving 10 bases between them. The CDR3 DNA follows: TGTGCCAGTAGGCGACAGAGCAGCACAGATACGCAGTATTTT. Its protein is CASRRQSSTDTQYF.

V and J are TRBV3-1 (or the pseudogene TRBV3-2) and TRBJ1-2; 9 bases line up with TRBD1. V was clipped by 4 bases and J by 7 bases; unmatched bases: 7. The CDR3 is 14 residues long. Germline V gene lookup returns CDR1 LGHDT and CDR2 YNNKEL (reference sequence). The CDR3: CASSLRDRDSGYTF. The CDR3 DNA follows: TGTGCCAGCAGCCTCCGGGACAGGGACTCTGGCTACACCTTC.

V gene TRBV28 combines with J gene TRBJ1-2; 8 bases fit TRBD1. The CDR3 consists of 15 residues. In germline, CDR1 is MDHEN, CDR2 SYDVKM. V shed 6 bases, J shed 7 bases, and the junction held 13 bases outside the gene matches. This chain's CDR3 is CASRPTGQGKGGYTF. Here the CDR3 DNA reads TGTGCCAGCAGACCAACCGGACAGGGAAAGGGTGGCTACACCTTC.

The V and J genes are TRBV7-2 and TRBJ2-7; 10 bases map to TRBD1. The germline CDR1 and CDR2 sequences are SGHTA and FQGNSA. V trimming: 1 base; J trimming: 2 bases; junction bases outside the gene matches: 2. The CDR3 loop spans 15 amino acids. This CDR3 reads CASSLVGQGAYEQYF. The CDR3, as DNA: TGTGCCAGCAGCTTAGTCGGACAGGGGGCCTACGAGCAGTACTTC.

The chain carries TRBV18 and TRBJ1-1, with a possible D match to TRBD1 (6 bases). Germline V CDR1 and CDR2: KGHSH, LQKENI. CDR3 length: 13 residues. V lost 2 bases, J lost 5 bases, and 9 bases lay in between. The chain's CDR3 is CASSPSGATEAFF. The CDR3 coding sequence is TGTGCCAGCTCACCATCAGGGGCAACTGAAGCTTTCTTT.

This chain connects TRBV19 to TRBJ1-1, with D perhaps matching TRBD1 (5 bases). The V end lost 5 bases, the J end lost 1 base, and 8 bases lay between the germline ends. Per germline, CDR1 LNHDA and CDR2 SQIVND (reference sequence). The CDR3 contains 13 residues. The CDR3 protein is CASSSTANTEAFF. The CDR3, as DNA: TGTGCCAGTAGTTCGACAGCGAACACTGAAGCTTTCTTT.

This chain connects TRBV7-9 to TRBJ2-5; D is unclear. V lost 4 bases and J lost 6, with 21 bases in between. The CDR3 runs 16 residues. Germline CDR1 is SEHNR and CDR2 is FQNEAQ (reference sequence). The CDR3 region is CASSSRLDSSTKTQYF. CDR3 nucleotide sequence: TGTGCCAGCAGCTCCCGCTTAGACTCCTCCACAAAGACCCAGTACTTC.

This chain joins TRBV6-5 and TRBJ1-2; D remains ambiguous. V shed 7 bases and J shed 8 bases, with 17 bases lying between them. CDR3 length equals 13 residues. Germline V lookup: CDR1 MNHEY, CDR2 SVGAGI. The CDR3 sequence is CASMAAALWGYTF. As DNA, the CDR3 is TGTGCCAGCATGGCGGCTGCACTATGGGGCTACACCTTC.

This chain connects TRBV5-1 to TRBJ1-1, with D perhaps TRBD1 (5 bases). CDR1 is SGHRS and CDR2 is YFSETQ in the germline V gene. With 2 bases removed from V and 1 base from J, the gap between germline ends came to 6 bases. The CDR3 has 13 amino acids. CDR3 nucleotide sequence: TGCGCCAGCAGCTTCCAGGGGAACACTGAAGCTTTCTTT. Translating gives CASSFQGNTEAFF.